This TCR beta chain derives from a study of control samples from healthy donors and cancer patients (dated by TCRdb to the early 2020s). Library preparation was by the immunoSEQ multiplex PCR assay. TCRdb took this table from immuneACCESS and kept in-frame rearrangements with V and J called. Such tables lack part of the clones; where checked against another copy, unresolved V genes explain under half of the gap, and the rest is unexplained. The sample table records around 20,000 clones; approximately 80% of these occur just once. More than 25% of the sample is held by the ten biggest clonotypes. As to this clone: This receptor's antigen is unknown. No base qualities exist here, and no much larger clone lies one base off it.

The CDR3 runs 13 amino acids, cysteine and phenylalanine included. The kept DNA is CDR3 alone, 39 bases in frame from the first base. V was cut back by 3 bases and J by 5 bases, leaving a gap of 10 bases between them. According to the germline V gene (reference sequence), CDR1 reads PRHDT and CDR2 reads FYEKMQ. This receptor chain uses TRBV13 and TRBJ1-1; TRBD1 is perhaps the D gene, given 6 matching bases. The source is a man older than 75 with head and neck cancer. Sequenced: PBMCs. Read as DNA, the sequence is TGTGCCAGCAGCTTCCAAGACAGGACTGAAGCTTTCTTT. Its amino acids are CASSFQDRTEAFF.